Below, 9 T cell receptor beta chains from the same sample are listed, as sequenced in a study of blood T cell repertoires in COVID-19 (TCRdb year 2020). Libraries were built with the immunoSEQ multiplex PCR assay. Entries here come from immuneACCESS through TCRdb and include only in-frame sequences with V and J called. Some clones fail to appear in such tables; in the studies checked, an unresolved V gene covers under half of the shortfall, and the cause of the remainder is unknown. The sample has tens of thousands of clones on record, around 86% of them singletons. 6.5% to 8% of the sample is in the top ten clones. The sample comprised peripheral blood. Receptors were obtained from a man in his fifties or sixties with active COVID-19.

The chain links TRBV7-2 to TRBJ2-7, with 10 bases aligning to TRBD1. The germline CDR1 and CDR2 sequences are SGHTA and FQGNSA. This CDR3 comprises 16 residues. J was trimmed by 2 bases and V by 5 bases; bases with no gene match: 9. CDR3: CASSRTGTGDPYEQYF. The DNA for the CDR3 is TGTGCCAGCAGCCGCACCGGGACAGGGGACCCCTACGAGCAGTACTTC.

The chain links TRBV27 to TRBJ2-3, with TRBD2 identical over 8 bases. There are 16 residues in the CDR3. Trimming cost V 1 base and J 0 bases; bases outside gene matches: 3. The V gene's germline CDR1 is MNHEY and CDR2 SMNVEV (reference sequence). The CDR3 sequence: CASSLFGGGSTDTQYF. The CDR3 DNA reads as TGTGCCAGCAGTTTATTCGGGGGGGGCAGCACAGATACGCAGTATTTT.

This chain connects TRBV19 to TRBJ1-1; the D is unclear. This CDR3 contains 15 residues. Germline CDR1 LNHDA, CDR2 SQIVND (reference sequence). With 4 bases removed from V and 0 bases from J, the gap between germline ends came to 12 bases. CDR3 region: CASSRLAVMNTEAFF. In nucleotides, the CDR3 is TGTGCCAGTAGTAGGTTGGCGGTCATGAACACTGAAGCTTTCTTT.

CDR3 nucleotide sequence: TGTGCCAGCAGTGATAGGCCGGGGGGGGTCACTGAAGCTTTCTTT. It yields the protein CASSDRPGGVTEAFF. The chain is built from TRBV6-4 and TRBJ1-1, with a possible D match to TRBD1 (5 bases). The V and J ends lost 3 bases and 4 bases respectively, with 15 bases between them. CDR3 length equals 15 residues. From germline, CDR1 is MRHNA and CDR2 SNTAGT.

The rearrangement uses TRBV7-9 and TRBJ2-3; the D gene is possibly TRBD1 (6 bases). Germline values: CDR1 SEHNR, CDR2 FQNEAQ (reference sequence). V was cut by 5 bases and J by 6 bases, with 24 bases left in between. This CDR3 spans 17 amino acids. CDR3 loop: CASSPGGRGHTVDTQYF. As DNA, the CDR3 is TGTGCCAGCAGCCCTGGGGGACGGGGACATACGGTGGATACGCAGTATTTT.

This chain joins TRBV28 and TRBJ1-4, with D possibly being TRBD1 (6 bases). CDR1 is MDHEN and CDR2 is SYDVKM in the germline V gene. The CDR3 has 15 residues. Trimming removed 5 bases at V and 5 bases at J, with 15 bases between. CDR3 sequence reads: CASSPQDSKNEKLFF. The CDR3 DNA reads as TGTGCCAGCAGTCCCCAGGACAGTAAAAATGAAAAACTGTTTTTT.

A word on this clone: This specimen includes other DNA sequences encoding the same CDR3. This rearrangement joins TRBV5-1 to TRBJ1-1, with D perhaps TRBD1 (5 bases). V was pared by 4 bases and J by 1 base, with 11 bases between. Germline V gene data show CDR1 as SGHRS and CDR2 as YFSETQ. The CDR3 is 14 amino acids. Here the CDR3 reads CASSPQTGNTEAFF. CDR3 DNA: TGCGCCAGCAGCCCCCAAACAGGGAACACTGAAGCTTTCTTT.

The count of this clone is one. The DNA of the CDR3 is TGTGCCAGCAGCGGCGGGACAGGGGGTAAAGGCTACACCTTC. Residues: CASSGGTGGKGYTF. The rearrangement joins TRBV5-6 to TRBJ1-2; 11 bases agree with TRBD1. V was clipped by 4 bases and J by 8 bases; unmatched bases: 7. This CDR3 is built from 14 residues. CDR1 SGHDT and CDR2 YYEEEE come from the germline V gene. The entire variable domain, with the rest obtained from reference TRBV5-6 and TRBJ1-2, is as follows: DAGVTQSPTHLIKTRGQQVTLRCSPKSGHDTVSWYQQALGQGPQFIFQYYEEEERQRGNFPDRFSGHQFPNYSSELNVNALLLGDSALYLCASSGGTGGKGYTFGSGTRLTVV.

This clone occurred once. The CDR3 DNA follows: TGTGCCAGCAGCGACAGGGCGGTCTCCTACGAGCAGTACTTC. Its protein is CASSDRAVSYEQYF. This chain connects TRBV25-1 to TRBJ2-7; 7 bases map to TRBD1. CDR3 size: 14 residues. With 6 bases clipped from V and 0 bases from J, the junction kept 5 bases outside the gene matches. Germline V gene data show CDR1 as MGHDK and CDR2 as SYGVNS.